The rows below give T cell receptor beta chains drawn from one sample of a study of CXCR3-negative and CXCR3-positive naive CD8 T cells. TCRdb re-analyzed the 5' RACE reads; it lists each CDR3 protein once, without DNA. In total, the table holds about 130,000 distinct CDR3 sequences. Sequenced sample: naive CXCR3- CD8+ T cells from blood. The origin of the receptors is a human donor in good health. Some clones in this sample may be carry-over from other donors' samples. Each CDR3 is given with its conserved first and last residue. Fields, in order: J gene, V gene, CDR3 protein.

j_gene: TRBJ1-2; v_gene: TRBV29-1; CDR3aa: CSVASTAGYTF
j_gene: TRBJ2-1; v_gene: TRBV3-1; CDR3aa: CASSLEGGSRTYNEQFF
j_gene: TRBJ2-7; v_gene: TRBV28; CDR3aa: CASSFRGTLTYEQYF
j_gene: TRBJ2-2; v_gene: TRBV6-2/TRBV6-3; CDR3aa: CASSYQVTGELFF
j_gene: TRBJ2-7; v_gene: TRBV28; CDR3aa: CASSLANSAYEQYF
j_gene: TRBJ1-5; v_gene: TRBV15; CDR3aa: CATSRVEGLGNQPQHF
j_gene: TRBJ2-1; v_gene: TRBV15; CDR3aa: CATSKGRTSGGYNEQFF
j_gene: TRBJ2-2; v_gene: TRBV7-9; CDR3aa: CASSWENTGELFF
j_gene: TRBJ2-7; v_gene: TRBV7-2; CDR3aa: CASSLSPAFSGSSYEQYF
j_gene: TRBJ2-3; v_gene: TRBV7-6; CDR3aa: CASSLLLASTDTQYF
j_gene: TRBJ2-7; v_gene: TRBV28; CDR3aa: CASESQETYEQYF
j_gene: TRBJ2-2; v_gene: TRBV28; CDR3aa: CASSLLGRSGTSTGELFF
j_gene: TRBJ2-3; v_gene: TRBV28; CDR3aa: CTSSFSDTQYF
j_gene: TRBJ2-7; v_gene: TRBV28; CDR3aa: CASSWAAYEQYF
j_gene: TRBJ2-3; v_gene: TRBV20-1; CDR3aa: CSARPQQGILSSSTDTQYF
j_gene: TRBJ2-7; v_gene: TRBV6-5; CDR3aa: CASSYGPGGEQYF
j_gene: TRBJ2-7; v_gene: TRBV27; CDR3aa: CASSLQAPNFHEQYF
j_gene: TRBJ2-1; v_gene: TRBV7-7; CDR3aa: CASSLLDSAYNEQFF
j_gene: TRBJ1-2; v_gene: TRBV29-1; CDR3aa: CSVVGIRGYTF
j_gene: TRBJ1-1; v_gene: TRBV4-1; CDR3aa: CASSPIDKGNTEAFF
j_gene: TRBJ2-7; v_gene: TRBV28; CDR3aa: CASRPSSYEQYF
j_gene: TRBJ2-3; v_gene: TRBV28; CDR3aa: CASSPLEKDTQYF
j_gene: TRBJ2-2; v_gene: TRBV28; CDR3aa: CASSPLTSGFTGELFF
j_gene: TRBJ2-7; v_gene: TRBV3-1; CDR3aa: CASSQGLTGGYEQYF
j_gene: TRBJ1-1; v_gene: TRBV6-2/TRBV6-3; CDR3aa: CASSTQGWNTEAFF
j_gene: TRBJ2-5; v_gene: TRBV6-2/TRBV6-3; CDR3aa: CASSYSDETQYF
j_gene: TRBJ2-3; v_gene: TRBV29-1; CDR3aa: CSVEGTSGGRTTDTQYF
j_gene: TRBJ1-1; v_gene: TRBV3-1; CDR3aa: CASSQDPAEMNTEAFF
j_gene: TRBJ2-7; v_gene: TRBV7-9; CDR3aa: CASSGSGRASEQYF
j_gene: TRBJ1-1; v_gene: TRBV5-1; CDR3aa: CASRQGGTEAFF
j_gene: TRBJ2-1; v_gene: TRBV5-6; CDR3aa: CASSFGTGISYNEQFF
j_gene: TRBJ1-5; v_gene: TRBV12-3/TRBV12-4; CDR3aa: CASSLVVAGNQPQHF
j_gene: TRBJ2-7; v_gene: TRBV28; CDR3aa: CASSFRGQYSYEQYF
j_gene: TRBJ2-1; v_gene: TRBV7-9; CDR3aa: CASSLVGLGGTSSYNEQFF
j_gene: TRBJ1-1; v_gene: TRBV28; CDR3aa: CASRSGEFGYTEAFF
j_gene: TRBJ1-1; v_gene: TRBV29-1; CDR3aa: CSVDFVNTEAFF
j_gene: TRBJ2-2; v_gene: TRBV11-2; CDR3aa: CASSHFRANTGELFF
j_gene: TRBJ2-7; v_gene: TRBV29-1; CDR3aa: CSVELGSYEQYF
j_gene: TRBJ2-7; v_gene: TRBV29-1; CDR3aa: CSVEEGTGDEQYF
j_gene: TRBJ2-6; v_gene: TRBV15; CDR3aa: CATSGRHLGGANVLTF
j_gene: TRBJ2-5; v_gene: TRBV20-1; CDR3aa: CSAPPWGASGSQETQYF
j_gene: TRBJ2-1; v_gene: TRBV4-3; CDR3aa: CASSQDHEVAYNEQFF
j_gene: TRBJ1-1; v_gene: TRBV6-5; CDR3aa: CASSYRAGYPGGNTEAFF
j_gene: TRBJ1-2; v_gene: TRBV7-9; CDR3aa: CASSQGAGPYGYTF
j_gene: TRBJ1-1; v_gene: TRBV7-3; CDR3aa: CASSSPDSTGAFF
j_gene: TRBJ2-1; v_gene: TRBV28; CDR3aa: CASSPRVGPDNEQFF
j_gene: TRBJ2-5; v_gene: TRBV5-6; CDR3aa: CASSRTGGQETQYF
j_gene: TRBJ2-1; v_gene: TRBV18; CDR3aa: CASSPGLGELPYNEQFF